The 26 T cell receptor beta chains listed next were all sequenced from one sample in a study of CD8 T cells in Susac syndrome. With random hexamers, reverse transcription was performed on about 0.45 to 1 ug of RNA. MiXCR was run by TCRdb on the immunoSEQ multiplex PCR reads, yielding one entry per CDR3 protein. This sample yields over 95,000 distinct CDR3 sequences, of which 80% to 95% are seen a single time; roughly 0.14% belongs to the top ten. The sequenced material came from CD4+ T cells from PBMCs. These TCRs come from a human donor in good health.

Written as DNA, the CDR3 is TGTGCCAGCAGCTCCGGGACAGGGGGCACCGATCAGCCCCAGCATTTT. Its translation: CASSSGTGGTDQPQHF. This sequence joins TRBV2 and TRBJ1-5, with TRBD1 identical over 12 bases. V was clipped by 6 bases and J by 5 bases; unmatched bases: 8. The CDR3 sequence is 16 residues long. Germline V gene lookup returns CDR1 SNHLY and CDR2 FYNNEI. Looking up the rest from reference TRBV2 and TRBJ1-5 gives the full variable domain: EPEVTQTPSHQVTQMGQEVILRCVPISNHLYFYWYRQILGQKVEFLVSFYNNEISEKSEIFDDQFSVERPDGSNFTLKIRSTKLEDSAMYFCASSSGTGGTDQPQHFGDGTRLSIL.

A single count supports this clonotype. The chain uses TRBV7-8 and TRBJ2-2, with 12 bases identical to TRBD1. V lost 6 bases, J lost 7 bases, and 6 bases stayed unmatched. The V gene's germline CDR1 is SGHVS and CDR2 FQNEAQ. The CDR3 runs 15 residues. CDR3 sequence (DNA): TGTGCCAGCAGGATAGGGACAGGGGGCGGCGGGGAGCTGTTTTTT. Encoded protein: CASRIGTGGGGELFF.

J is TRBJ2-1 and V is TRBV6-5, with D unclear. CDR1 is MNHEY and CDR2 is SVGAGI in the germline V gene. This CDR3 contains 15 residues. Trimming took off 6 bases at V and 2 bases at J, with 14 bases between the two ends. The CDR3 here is CASSPRSPAYNEQFF. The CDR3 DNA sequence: TGTGCCAGCAGCCCCAGATCCCCGGCCTACAATGAGCAGTTCTTC.

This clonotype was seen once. This CDR3 reads CASSPGTRDTQYF. CDR3 in DNA: TGTGCCAGCAGCCCCGGGACTAGGGATACGCAGTATTTT. This chain links TRBV6-2 or TRBV6-3 with TRBJ2-3, with 8 bases that match TRBD2. The CDR3 has 13 amino acids. From germline, CDR1 is MNHEY and CDR2 SVGEGT. With 6 bases clipped from V and 6 bases from J, the junction kept 5 bases outside the gene matches.

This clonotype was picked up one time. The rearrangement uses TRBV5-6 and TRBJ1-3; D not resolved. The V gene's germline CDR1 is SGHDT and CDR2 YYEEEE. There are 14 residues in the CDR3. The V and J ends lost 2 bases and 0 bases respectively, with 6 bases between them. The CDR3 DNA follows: TGTGCCAGCAGCTTAGGGAACTCTGGAAACACCATATATTTT. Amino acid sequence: CASSLGNSGNTIYF.

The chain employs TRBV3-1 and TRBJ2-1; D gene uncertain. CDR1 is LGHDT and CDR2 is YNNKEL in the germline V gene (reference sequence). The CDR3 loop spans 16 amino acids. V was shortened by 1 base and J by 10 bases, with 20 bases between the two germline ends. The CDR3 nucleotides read TGTGCCAGCAGCCAAGGCGAACCGGTGGCTAGATGGGAGCAGTTCTTC. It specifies CASSQGEPVARWEQFF.

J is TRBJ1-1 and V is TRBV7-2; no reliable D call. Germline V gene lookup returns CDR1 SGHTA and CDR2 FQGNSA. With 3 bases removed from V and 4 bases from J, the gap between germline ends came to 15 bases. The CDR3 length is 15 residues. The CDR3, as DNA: TGTGCCAGCAGCTTTCGGAGGTCTCGATTCACTGAAGCTTTCTTT. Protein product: CASSFRRSRFTEAFF.

CDR3 sequence reads: CASSPRASSYNEQFF. CDR3 in DNA: TGTGCCAGTAGTCCTAGGGCGAGCTCCTACAATGAGCAGTTCTTC. V usage is TRBV19 and J usage is TRBJ2-1, with D uncertain. The CDR3 is 15 amino acids. Trimming stripped 5 bases from V and 0 bases from J, with 11 bases between. The germline gives CDR1 LNHDA, CDR2 SQIVND (reference sequence).

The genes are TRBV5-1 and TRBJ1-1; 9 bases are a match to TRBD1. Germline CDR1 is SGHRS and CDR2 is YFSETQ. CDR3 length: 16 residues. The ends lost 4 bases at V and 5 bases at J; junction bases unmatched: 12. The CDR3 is CASSLNPGQGQTEAFF. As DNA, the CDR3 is TGCGCCAGCAGCCTAAACCCGGGACAGGGACAAACTGAAGCTTTCTTT.

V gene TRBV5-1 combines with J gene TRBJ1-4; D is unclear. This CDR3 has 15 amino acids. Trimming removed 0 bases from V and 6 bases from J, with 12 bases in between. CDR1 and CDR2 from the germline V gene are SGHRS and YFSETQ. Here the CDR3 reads CASSLDGGADEKLFF. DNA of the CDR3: TGCGCCAGCAGCTTGGATGGAGGCGCAGATGAAAAACTGTTTTTT.

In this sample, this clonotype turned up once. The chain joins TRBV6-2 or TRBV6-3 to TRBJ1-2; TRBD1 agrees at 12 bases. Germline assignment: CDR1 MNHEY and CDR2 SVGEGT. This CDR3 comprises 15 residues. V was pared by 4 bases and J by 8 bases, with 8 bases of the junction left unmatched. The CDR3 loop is CASSSGGQGARGYTF. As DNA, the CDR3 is TGTGCCAGCAGTTCCGGGGGACAGGGGGCGAGAGGCTACACCTTC.

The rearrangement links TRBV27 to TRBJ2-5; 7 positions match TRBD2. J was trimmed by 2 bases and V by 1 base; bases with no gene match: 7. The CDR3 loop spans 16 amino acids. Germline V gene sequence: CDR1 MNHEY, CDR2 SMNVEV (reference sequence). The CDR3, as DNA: TGTGCCAGCAGTTTATTCTCTAGCGGACAACAAGAGACCCAGTACTTC. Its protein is CASSLFSSGQQETQYF.

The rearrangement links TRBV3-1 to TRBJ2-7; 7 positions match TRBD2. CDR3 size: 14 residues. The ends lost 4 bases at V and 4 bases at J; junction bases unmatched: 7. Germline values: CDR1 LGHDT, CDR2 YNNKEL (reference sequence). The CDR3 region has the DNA TGTGCCAGCAGCCCTCGGACTAGGGGATACGAGCAGTACTTC. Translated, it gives CASSPRTRGYEQYF.

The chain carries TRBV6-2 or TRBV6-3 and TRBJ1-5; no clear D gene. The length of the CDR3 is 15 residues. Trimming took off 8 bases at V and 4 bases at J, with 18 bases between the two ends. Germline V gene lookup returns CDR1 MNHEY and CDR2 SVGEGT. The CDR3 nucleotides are TGTGCCAGCGATGGCGAGAGGGCTTCGAATCAGCCCCAGCATTTT. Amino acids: CASDGERASNQPQHF.

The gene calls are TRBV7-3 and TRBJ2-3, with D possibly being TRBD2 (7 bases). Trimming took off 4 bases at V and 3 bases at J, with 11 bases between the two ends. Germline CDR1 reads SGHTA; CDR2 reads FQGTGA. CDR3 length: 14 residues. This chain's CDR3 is CASSSGGRTDTQYF. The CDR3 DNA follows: TGTGCCAGCAGCTCCGGGGGGCGAACAGATACGCAGTATTTT.

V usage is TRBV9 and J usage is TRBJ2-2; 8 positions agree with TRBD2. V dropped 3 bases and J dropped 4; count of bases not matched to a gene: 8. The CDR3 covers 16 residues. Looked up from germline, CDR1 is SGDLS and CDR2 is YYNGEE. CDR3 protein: CASSGGTAGVTGELFF. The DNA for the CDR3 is TGTGCCAGCAGCGGGGGAACAGCGGGGGTCACCGGGGAGCTGTTTTTT.

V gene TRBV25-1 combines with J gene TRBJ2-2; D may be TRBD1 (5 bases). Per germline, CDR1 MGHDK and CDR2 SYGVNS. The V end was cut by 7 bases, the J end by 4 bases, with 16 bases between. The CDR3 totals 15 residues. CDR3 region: CASTQTVLGTGELFF. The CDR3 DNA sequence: TGTGCCAGCACCCAGACAGTGCTTGGCACCGGGGAGCTGTTTTTT. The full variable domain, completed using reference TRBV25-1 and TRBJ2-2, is EADIYQTPRYLVIGTGKKITLECSQTMGHDKMYWYQQDPGMELHLIHYSYGVNSTEKGDLSSESTVSRIRTEHFPLTLESARPSHTSQYLCASTQTVLGTGELFFGEGSRLTVL.

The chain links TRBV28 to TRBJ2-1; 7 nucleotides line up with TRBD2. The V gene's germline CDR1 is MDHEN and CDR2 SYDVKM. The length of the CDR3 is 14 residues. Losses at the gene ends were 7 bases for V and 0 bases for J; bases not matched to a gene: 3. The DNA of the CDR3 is TGTGCCAGCATTACGGGGGGCTCCTACAATGAGCAGTTCTTC. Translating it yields CASITGGSYNEQFF. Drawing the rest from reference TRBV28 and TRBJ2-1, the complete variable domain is DVKVTQSSRYLVKRTGEKVFLECVQDMDHENMFWYRQDPGLGLRLIYFSYDVKMKEKGDIPEGYSVSREKKERFSLILESASTNQTSMYLCASITGGSYNEQFFGPGTRLTVL.

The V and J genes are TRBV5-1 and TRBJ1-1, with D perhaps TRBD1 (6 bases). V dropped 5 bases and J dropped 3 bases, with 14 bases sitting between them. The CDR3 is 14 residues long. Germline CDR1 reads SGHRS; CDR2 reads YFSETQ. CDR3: CASRKTGLDTEAFF. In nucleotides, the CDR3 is TGCGCCAGCAGGAAAACAGGGTTGGACACTGAAGCTTTCTTT.

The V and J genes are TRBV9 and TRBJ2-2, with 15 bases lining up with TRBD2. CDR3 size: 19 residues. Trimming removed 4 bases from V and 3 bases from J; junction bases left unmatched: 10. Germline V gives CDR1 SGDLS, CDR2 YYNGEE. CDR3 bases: TGTGCCAGCAGCTCGCACCGGACTAGCGGGGGGGGTGACACCGGGGAGCTGTTTTTT. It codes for CASSSHRTSGGGDTGELFF. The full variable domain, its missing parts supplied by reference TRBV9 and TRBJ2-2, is DSGVTQTPKHLITATGQRVTLRCSPRSGDLSVYWYQQSLDQGLQFLIQYYNGEERAKGNILERFSAQQFPDLHSELNLSSLELGDSALYFCASSSHRTSGGGDTGELFFGEGSRLTVL.

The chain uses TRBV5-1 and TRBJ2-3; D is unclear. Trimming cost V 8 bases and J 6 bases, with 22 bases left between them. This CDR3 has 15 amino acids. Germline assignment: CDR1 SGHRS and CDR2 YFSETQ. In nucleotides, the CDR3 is TGCGCCAGTAATCAACTGGATGGATTCTCGGATACGCAGTATTTT. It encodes CASNQLDGFSDTQYF.

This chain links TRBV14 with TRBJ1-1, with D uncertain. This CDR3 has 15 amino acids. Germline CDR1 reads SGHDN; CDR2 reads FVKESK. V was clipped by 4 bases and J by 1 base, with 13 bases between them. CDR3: CASSPRGRENTEAFF. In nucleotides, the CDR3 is TGTGCCAGCAGCCCACGCGGACGGGAGAACACTGAAGCTTTCTTT. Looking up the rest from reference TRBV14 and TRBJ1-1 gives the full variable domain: EAGVTQFPSHSVIEKGQTVTLRCDPISGHDNLYWYRRVMGKEIKFLLHFVKESKQDESGMPNNRFLAERTGGTYSTLKVQPAELEDSGVYFCASSPRGRENTEAFFGQGTRLTVV.

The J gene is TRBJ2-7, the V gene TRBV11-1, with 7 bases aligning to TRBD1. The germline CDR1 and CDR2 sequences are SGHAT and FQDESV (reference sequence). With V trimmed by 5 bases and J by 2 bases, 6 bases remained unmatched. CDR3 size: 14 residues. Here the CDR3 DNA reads TGTGCCAGCAGCCACAGACAGGGACCCTACGAGCAGTACTTC. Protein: CASSHRQGPYEQYF.

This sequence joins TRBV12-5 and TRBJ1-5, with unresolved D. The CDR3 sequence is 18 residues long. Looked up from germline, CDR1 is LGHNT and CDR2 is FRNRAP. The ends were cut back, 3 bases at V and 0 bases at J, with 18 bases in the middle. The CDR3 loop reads CASGLRQSPPYSNQPQHF. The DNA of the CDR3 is TGTGCTAGTGGTTTAAGACAATCACCTCCTTATAGCAATCAGCCCCAGCATTTT.

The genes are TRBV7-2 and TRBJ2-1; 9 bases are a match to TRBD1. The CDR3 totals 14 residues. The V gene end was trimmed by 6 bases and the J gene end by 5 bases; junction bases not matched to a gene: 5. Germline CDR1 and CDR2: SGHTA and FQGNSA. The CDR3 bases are TGTGCCAGCAGGACAGGGGGATTGAACAATGAGCAGTTCTTC. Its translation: CASRTGGLNNEQFF.

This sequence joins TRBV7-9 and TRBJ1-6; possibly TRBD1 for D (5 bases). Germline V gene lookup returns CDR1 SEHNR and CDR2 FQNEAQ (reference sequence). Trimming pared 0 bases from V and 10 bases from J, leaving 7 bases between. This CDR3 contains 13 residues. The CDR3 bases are TGTGCCAGCAGCTTAGCGGGGGTCTCACCCCTCCACTTT. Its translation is CASSLAGVSPLHF. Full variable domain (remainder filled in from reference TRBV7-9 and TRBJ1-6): DTGVSQNPRHKITKRGQNVTFRCDPISEHNRLYWYRQTLGQGPEFLTYFQNEAQLEKSRLLSDRFSAERPKGSFSTLEIQRTEQGDSAMYLCASSLAGVSPLHFGNGTRLTVT.